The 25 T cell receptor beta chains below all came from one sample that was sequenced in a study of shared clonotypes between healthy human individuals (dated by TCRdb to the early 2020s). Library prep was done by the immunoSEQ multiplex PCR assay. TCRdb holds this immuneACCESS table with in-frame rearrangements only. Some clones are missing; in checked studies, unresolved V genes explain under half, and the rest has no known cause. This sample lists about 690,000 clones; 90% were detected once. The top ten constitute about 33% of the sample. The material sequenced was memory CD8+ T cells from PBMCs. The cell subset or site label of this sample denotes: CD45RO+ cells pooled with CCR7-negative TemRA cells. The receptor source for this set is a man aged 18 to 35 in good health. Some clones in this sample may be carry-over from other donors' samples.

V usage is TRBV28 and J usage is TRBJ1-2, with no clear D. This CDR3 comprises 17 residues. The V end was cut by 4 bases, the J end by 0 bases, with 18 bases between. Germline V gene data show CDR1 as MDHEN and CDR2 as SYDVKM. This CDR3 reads CASSSPRGWEPNYGYTF. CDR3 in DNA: TGTGCCAGCAGTTCCCCCCGGGGATGGGAACCTAACTATGGCTACACCTTC.

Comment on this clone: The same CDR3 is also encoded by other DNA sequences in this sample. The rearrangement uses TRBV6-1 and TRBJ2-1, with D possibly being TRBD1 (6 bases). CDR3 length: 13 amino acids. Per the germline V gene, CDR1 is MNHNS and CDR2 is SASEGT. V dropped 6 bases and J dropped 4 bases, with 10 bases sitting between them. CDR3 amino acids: CASSRTVYNEQFF. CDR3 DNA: TGTGCCAGCAGCCGGACAGTATACAATGAGCAGTTCTTC.

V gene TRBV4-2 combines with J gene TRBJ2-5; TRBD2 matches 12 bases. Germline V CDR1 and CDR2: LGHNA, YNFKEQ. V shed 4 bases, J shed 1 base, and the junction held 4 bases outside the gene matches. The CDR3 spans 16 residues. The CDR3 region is CASSPLAGGPQETQYF. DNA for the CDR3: TGTGCCAGCAGCCCACTAGCGGGAGGCCCCCAAGAGACCCAGTACTTC.

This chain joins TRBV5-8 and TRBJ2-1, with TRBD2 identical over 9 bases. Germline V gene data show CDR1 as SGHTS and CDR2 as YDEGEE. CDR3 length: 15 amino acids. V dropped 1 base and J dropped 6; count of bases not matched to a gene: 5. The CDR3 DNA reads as TGTGCCAGCAGCTTGATTAGCGGGAGTTTCAATGAGCAGTTCTTC. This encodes CASSLISGSFNEQFF.

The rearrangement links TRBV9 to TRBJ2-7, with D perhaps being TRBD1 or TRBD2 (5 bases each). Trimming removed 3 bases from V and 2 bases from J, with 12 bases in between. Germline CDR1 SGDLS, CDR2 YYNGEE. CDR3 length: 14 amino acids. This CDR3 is CASSGRDGPYEQYF. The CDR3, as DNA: TGTGCCAGCAGCGGCCGGGACGGCCCCTACGAGCAGTACTTC.

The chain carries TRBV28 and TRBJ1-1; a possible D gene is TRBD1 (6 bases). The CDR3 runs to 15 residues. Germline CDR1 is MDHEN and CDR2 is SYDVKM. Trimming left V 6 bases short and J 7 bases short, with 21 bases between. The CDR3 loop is CASRWTAESTFEAFF. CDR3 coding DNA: TGTGCCAGCAGGTGGACAGCCGAAAGTACCTTTGAAGCTTTCTTT.

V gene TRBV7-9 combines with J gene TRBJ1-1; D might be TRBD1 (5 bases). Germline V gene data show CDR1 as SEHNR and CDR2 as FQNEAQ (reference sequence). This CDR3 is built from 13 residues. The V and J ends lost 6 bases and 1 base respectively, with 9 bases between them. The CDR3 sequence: CASRRGSNTEAFF. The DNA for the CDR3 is TGTGCCAGCAGGCGGGGGTCGAACACTGAAGCTTTCTTT.

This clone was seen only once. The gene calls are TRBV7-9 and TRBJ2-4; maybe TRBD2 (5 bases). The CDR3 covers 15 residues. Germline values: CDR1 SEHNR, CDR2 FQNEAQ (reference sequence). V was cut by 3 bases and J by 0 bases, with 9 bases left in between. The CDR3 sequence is CASSFTSVAKNIQYF. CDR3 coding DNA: TGTGCCAGCAGCTTCACTAGTGTAGCCAAAAACATTCAGTACTTC.

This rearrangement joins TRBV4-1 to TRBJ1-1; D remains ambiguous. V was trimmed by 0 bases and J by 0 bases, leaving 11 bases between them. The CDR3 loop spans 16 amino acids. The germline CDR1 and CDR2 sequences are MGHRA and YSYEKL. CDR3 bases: TGCGCCAGCAGCCAAGAGCGGGCAGGCTTGAACACTGAAGCTTTCTTT. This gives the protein CASSQERAGLNTEAFF.

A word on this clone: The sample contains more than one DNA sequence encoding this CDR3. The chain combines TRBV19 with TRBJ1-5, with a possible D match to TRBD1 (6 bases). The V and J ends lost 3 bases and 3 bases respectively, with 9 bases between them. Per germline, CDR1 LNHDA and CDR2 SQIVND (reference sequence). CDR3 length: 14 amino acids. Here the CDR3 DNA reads TGTGCCAGTAGTATCAGGGGTTCCAATCAGCCCCAGCATTTT. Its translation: CASSIRGSNQPQHF.

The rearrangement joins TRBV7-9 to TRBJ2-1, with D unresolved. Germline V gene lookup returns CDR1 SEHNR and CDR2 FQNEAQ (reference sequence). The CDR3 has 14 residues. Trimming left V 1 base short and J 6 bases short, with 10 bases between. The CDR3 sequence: CASSLVAGFNEQFF. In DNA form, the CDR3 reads TGTGCCAGCAGCTTAGTAGCCGGGTTCAATGAGCAGTTCTTC.

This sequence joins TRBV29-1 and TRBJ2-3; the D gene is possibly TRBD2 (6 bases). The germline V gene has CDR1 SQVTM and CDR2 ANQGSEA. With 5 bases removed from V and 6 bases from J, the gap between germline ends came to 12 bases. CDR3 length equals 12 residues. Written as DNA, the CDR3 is TGCAGCGTTCGGAGCGGGTTGGATACGCAGTATTTT. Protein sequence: CSVRSGLDTQYF.

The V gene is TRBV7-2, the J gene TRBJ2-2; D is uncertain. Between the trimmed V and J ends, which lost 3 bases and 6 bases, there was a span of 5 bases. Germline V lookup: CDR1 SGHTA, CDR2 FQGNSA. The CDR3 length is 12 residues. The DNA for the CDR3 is TGTGCCAGCAGCTTTTTTGCCGGGGAGCTGTTTTTT. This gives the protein CASSFFAGELFF.

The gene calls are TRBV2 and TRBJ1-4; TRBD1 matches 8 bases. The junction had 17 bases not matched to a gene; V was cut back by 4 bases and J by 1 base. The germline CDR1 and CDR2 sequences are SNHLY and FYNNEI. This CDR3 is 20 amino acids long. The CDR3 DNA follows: TGTGCCAGCAGTGTACCCGCTTATCGGACAGGGCGGGGAACTAATGAAAAACTGTTTTTT. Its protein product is CASSVPAYRTGRGTNEKLFF.

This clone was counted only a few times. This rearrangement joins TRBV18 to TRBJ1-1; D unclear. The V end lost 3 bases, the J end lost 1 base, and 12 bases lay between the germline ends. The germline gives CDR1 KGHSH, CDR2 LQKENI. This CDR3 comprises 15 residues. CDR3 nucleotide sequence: TGTGCCAGCTCACCCCCTCAGGTGGCGAACACTGAAGCTTTCTTT. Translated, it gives CASSPPQVANTEAFF.

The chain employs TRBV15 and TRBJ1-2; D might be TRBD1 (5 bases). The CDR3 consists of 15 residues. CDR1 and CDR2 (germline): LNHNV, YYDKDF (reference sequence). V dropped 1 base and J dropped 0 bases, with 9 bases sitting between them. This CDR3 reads CATSRAGGANYGYTF. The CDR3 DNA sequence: TGTGCCACCAGCAGAGCGGGGGGGGCTAACTATGGCTACACCTTC.

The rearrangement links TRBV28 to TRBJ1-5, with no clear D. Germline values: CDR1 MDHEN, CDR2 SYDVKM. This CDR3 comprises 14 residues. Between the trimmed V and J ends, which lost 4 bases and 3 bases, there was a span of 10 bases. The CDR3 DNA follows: TGTGCCAGCAGTTCAGTCGGAGTCAATCAGCCCCAGCATTTT. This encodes CASSSVGVNQPQHF.

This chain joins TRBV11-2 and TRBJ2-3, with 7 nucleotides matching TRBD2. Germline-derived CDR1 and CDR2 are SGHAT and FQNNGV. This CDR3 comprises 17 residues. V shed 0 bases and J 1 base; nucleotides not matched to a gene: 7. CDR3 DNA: TGTGCCAGCAGCTTAGATGTTTCCGCGGGAGGCACAGATACGCAGTATTTT. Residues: CASSLDVSAGGTDTQYF.

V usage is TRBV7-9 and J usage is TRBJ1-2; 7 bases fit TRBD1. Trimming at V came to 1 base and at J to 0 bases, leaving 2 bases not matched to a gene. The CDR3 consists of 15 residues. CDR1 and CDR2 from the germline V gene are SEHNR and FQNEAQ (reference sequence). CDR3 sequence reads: CASSLGQGTNYGYTF. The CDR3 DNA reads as TGTGCCAGCAGCTTAGGACAGGGAACTAACTATGGCTACACCTTC.

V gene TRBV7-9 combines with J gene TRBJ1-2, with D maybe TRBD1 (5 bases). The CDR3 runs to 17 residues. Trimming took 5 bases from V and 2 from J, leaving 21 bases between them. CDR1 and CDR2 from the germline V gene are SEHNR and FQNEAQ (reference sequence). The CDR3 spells CASSPNSVGEWNYGYTF. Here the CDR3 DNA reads TGTGCCAGCAGCCCCAATTCTGTGGGGGAATGGAACTATGGCTACACCTTC. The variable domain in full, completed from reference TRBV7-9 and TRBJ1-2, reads DTGVSQNPRHKITKRGQNVTFRCDPISEHNRLYWYRQTLGQGPEFLTYFQNEAQLEKSRLLSDRFSAERPKGSFSTLEIQRTEQGDSAMYLCASSPNSVGEWNYGYTFGSGTRLTVV.

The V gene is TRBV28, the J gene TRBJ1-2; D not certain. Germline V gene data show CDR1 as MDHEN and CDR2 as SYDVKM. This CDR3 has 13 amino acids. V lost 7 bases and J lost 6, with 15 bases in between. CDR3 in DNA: TGTGCCAGCATCAGCCGGGTGTGGGATGGCTACACCTTC. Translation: CASISRVWDGYTF.

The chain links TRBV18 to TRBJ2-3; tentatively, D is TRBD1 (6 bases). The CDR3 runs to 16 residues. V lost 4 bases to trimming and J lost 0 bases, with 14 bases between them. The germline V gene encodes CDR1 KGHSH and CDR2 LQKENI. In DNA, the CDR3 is TGTGCCAGCTCACTTCCGGACAGATTGAGCACAGATACGCAGTATTTT. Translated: CASSLPDRLSTDTQYF.

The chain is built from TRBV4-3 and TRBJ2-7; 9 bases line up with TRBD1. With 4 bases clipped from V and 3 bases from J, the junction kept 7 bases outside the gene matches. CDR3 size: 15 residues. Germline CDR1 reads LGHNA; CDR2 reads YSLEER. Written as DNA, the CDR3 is TGCGCCAGCAGCCGAGGGACAGGGAGCGGCTACGAGCAGTACTTC. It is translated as CASSRGTGSGYEQYF.

The CDR3 loop reads CASSYVIPGQMRGEQYF. CDR3 nucleotides: TGCGCCAGCAGTTACGTTATACCGGGACAGATGAGGGGCGAGCAGTACTTC. The chain is built from TRBV4-1 and TRBJ2-7; 7 positions match TRBD1. V gave up 6 bases and J gave up 6 bases; unmatched junction bases: 20. The CDR3 is 17 residues long. Germline CDR1 MGHRA, CDR2 YSYEKL.

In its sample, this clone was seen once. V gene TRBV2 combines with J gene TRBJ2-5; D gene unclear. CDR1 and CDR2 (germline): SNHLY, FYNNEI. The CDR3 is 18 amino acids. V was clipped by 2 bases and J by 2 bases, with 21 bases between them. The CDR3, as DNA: TGTGCCAGCAGTGAATACATTTTTGGGGTGGCGGCGCAAGAGACCCAGTACTTC. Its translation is CASSEYIFGVAAQETQYF. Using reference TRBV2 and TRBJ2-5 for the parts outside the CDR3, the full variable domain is EPEVTQTPSHQVTQMGQEVILRCVPISNHLYFYWYRQILGQKVEFLVSFYNNEISEKSEIFDDQFSVERPDGSNFTLKIRSTKLEDSAMYFCASSEYIFGVAAQETQYFGPGTRLLVL.